This T cell receptor beta chain is from a study of monozygotic twins with inflammatory bowel disease. Per the germline V gene, CDR1 is LNHNV and CDR2 is YYDKDF (reference sequence). CDR3 length equals 15 residues. Around 4,000 ng of total RNA went into each TCR library. Template switching introduced UMIs that contain a 6-nucleotide sample barcode. TCRdb re-called the 5' RACE reads and catalogs CDR3 proteins one per entry, DNA excluded. The sample table sets out more than 300,000 distinct CDR3 sequences. The TCR was taken from a human donor with ulcerative colitis or Crohn's disease, or a healthy co-twin of an affected twin (not recorded which). V usage is TRBV15 and J usage is TRBJ2-3; TCRdb reports TRBD1, a call that lacks DNA to check it against. Sequencing was done on a sample of blood. CDR3 residues: CATRLSMRDADTQYF.